Ten or more counts support the clone carrying this TCR beta chain. The target antigen is unknown. Scientists amplified the TCR beta CDR3 regions from RNA transcripts. First-round RT-PCR with HTBI primers preceded a second-round multiplex PCR. TCRdb re-called the multiplex PCR reads through MiXCR, storing one row per CDR3 protein. The sample lists some 400,000 distinct CDR3 sequences, around 17% occurring once. The junction had 2 bases not matched to a gene; V was cut back by 4 bases and J by 0 bases. This CDR3 is 14 amino acids long. These data originate in a study of Graves' ophthalmopathy and Graves' hyperthyroidism. Study outcomes and limitations: It was with roughly 71% sensitivity and about 72% specificity that the model predicted ophthalmopathy progression. The majority of expanded thyroid clonotypes above 0.001 frequency also occurred in blood.

Disease in donors with ophthalmopathy had moderate-to-severe activity, CAS ≥3, NOSPECS ≥4 and under 3 months' duration. PBMCs came from approximately 10 ml of fresh peripheral blood. This chain uses TRBV12-3 or TRBV12-4 with TRBJ2-5; 7 nucleotides line up with TRBD1. This clonotype was sampled from a woman in her late teens or twenties with Graves' ophthalmopathy. The sequenced sample was peripheral blood. CDR3 in DNA: TGTGCCAGCAGTTCGGGACAGTACCAAGAGACCCAGTACTTC. Translating gives CASSSGQYQETQYF.